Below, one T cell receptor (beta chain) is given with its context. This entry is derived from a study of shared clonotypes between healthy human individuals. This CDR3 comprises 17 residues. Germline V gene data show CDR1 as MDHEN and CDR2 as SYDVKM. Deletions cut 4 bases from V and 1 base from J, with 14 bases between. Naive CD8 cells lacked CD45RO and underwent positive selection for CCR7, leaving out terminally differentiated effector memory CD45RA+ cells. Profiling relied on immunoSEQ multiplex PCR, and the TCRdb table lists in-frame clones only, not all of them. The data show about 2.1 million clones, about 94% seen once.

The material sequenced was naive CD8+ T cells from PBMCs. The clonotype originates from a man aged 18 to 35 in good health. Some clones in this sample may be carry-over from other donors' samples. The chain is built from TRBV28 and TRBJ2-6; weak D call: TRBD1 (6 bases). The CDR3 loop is CASSSAGVNSGANVLTF. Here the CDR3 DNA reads TGTGCCAGCAGTTCTGCAGGGGTCAATTCTGGGGCCAACGTCCTGACTTTC. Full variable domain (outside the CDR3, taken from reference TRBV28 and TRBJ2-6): DVKVTQSSRYLVKRTGEKVFLECVQDMDHENMFWYRQDPGLGLRLIYFSYDVKMKEKGDIPEGYSVSREKKERFSLILESASTNQTSMYLCASSSAGVNSGANVLTFGAGSRLTVL.